This T cell receptor beta chain was sequenced in a study of blood T cell repertoires in COVID-19. Study in general: Sample material is recorded as cDNA or gDNA derived from T cells, B-cell-depleted T cells, or PBMCs.

Original processing notes: Estimated nucleated cell counts came from reference gene primer amplification. Only in-frame clones appear in the TCRdb table, and some are missing; sequencing was by immunoSEQ multiplex PCR. V and J calls and clone size are as listed in that table; D and trimming were resolved from the DNA. The sample lists around 190,000 clones; 80% were seen once. This clone has just one count. V lost 6 bases, J lost 0 bases, and 15 bases lay in between. Germline CDR1 WSHSY, CDR2 SAAADI. The CDR3 loop spans 15 amino acids. V usage is TRBV10-2 and J usage is TRBJ2-7, with a tentative D call TRBD1 (6 bases). This TCR derives from a man aged 55 to 69 with acute or convalescent COVID-19. Specimen: peripheral blood. This CDR3 reads CASRQTGDSSYEQYF. CDR3 sequence (DNA): TGCGCCAGCAGACAGACAGGCGATAGCTCCTACGAGCAGTACTTC.